The source of this T cell receptor beta chain is a study of blood T cell repertoires in COVID-19. The germline gives CDR1 LGHDT, CDR2 YNNKEL (reference sequence). The CDR3 consists of 14 residues. Trimming stripped 3 bases from V and 10 bases from J, with 16 bases between. Sequencing was performed with immunoSEQ multiplex PCR; in TCRdb, only in-frame clones are kept and a portion is missing. This table has roughly 180,000 clones, roughly 84% appearing once. Sequenced input: PBMCs or T cells enriched from blood (not recorded which). V is TRBV3-1 (or the pseudogene TRBV3-2) and J is TRBJ1-5; D gene uncertain. This receptor was obtained from a man aged 55 to 69 who had recovered from COVID-19. The CDR3 here is CASSHGTALEPQHF. The CDR3 DNA sequence: TGTGCCAGCAGCCATGGAACAGCCTTAGAACCCCAGCATTTT.